This is a list of T cell receptor beta chains from one sample in a study of vaccination and CD4 T cells after COVID-19. TCRdb reprocessed the PCR reads via MiXCR and lists one record per CDR3 protein. The sample shows roughly 16,000 distinct CDR3 sequences, 45% to 65% of them seen only once. These TCRs' antigens remain unknown. This specimen was cultured CD4+ T cells from blood, taken after SARS-CoV-2 vaccination. These receptors were collected from a human donor with COVID-19. Each CDR3 is given with its conserved first and last residue. A D gene is named only where the DNA matches it firmly. Rows give clone size only sometimes, using once, few, many, or a class for an expanded clone.

>TRBD1|NA|TRBJ1-1|TRBV4-2
CASSQAGTGTTEAFF
TGTGCCAGCAGCCAAGCCGGGACAGGGACCACTGAAGCTTTCTTT
>NA|NA|TRBJ1-1|TRBV5-1
CASSLDGGEGEAFF
TGCGCCAGCAGCTTGGATGGGGGGGAGGGTGAAGCTTTCTTT
>TRBD1|NA|TRBJ2-3|TRBV2
CASSEHRQGSFTDTQYF
TGTGCCAGCAGTGAACATAGACAGGGGTCCTTCACAGATACGCAGTATTTT
>NA|NA|TRBJ1-6|TRBV6-1
CASLGRGEAPLHF
TGTGCCAGCCTTGGACGGGGAGAGGCACCCCTCCACTTT
>NA|few|TRBJ1-1|TRBV6-2/TRBV6-3
CASSYLRNTEAFF
TGTGCCAGCAGTTACCTTCGGAACACTGAAGCTTTCTTT
>TRBD1|NA|TRBJ1-2|TRBV7-2
CASSRTGVYTF
TGTGCCAGCAGCCGAACAGGGGTATACACCTTC
>TRBD1|NA|TRBJ2-7|TRBV5-1
CASSLLTGTGNEQYF
TGCGCCAGCAGTCTTCTCACCGGGACAGGGAACGAGCAGTACTTC
>NA|few|TRBJ2-7|TRBV6-5
CASSYSSYEQYF
TGTGCCAGCAGTTACAGCTCCTACGAGCAGTACTTC
>NA|NA|TRBJ1-1|TRBV10-1
CALLKTRTFEAFF
TGCGCCCTATTAAAAACGAGAACCTTTGAAGCTTTCTTT
>NA|NA|TRBJ2-3|TRBV19
CATSVGGKDTDTQYF
TGTGCCACCTCGGTCGGGGGAAAAGACACAGATACGCAGTATTTT
>NA|once|TRBJ1-1|TRBV5-6
CASSLPSLTEAFF
TGTGCCAGCAGCTTACCCTCCCTCACTGAAGCTTTCTTT
>TRBD1|NA|TRBJ1-6|TRBV5-8
CASRRQGLSFNSPPHF
TGTGCCAGCAGACGACAGGGCTTGTCGTTTAATTCACCCCCCCACTTT
>TRBD2|NA|TRBJ2-7|TRBV14
CASSQGVLRGGSYEQYF
TGTGCCAGCAGCCAAGGTGTCCTTCGGGGGGGCTCCTACGAGCAGTACTTC
>NA|few|TRBJ2-2|TRBV2
CASGGQSNGELFF
TGTGCCAGCGGGGGGCAGAGTAACGGGGAGCTGTTTTTT
>TRBD2|NA|TRBJ2-5|TRBV6-2/TRBV6-3
CASAPGGTQETQYF
TGTGCCAGCGCCCCCGGGGGGACCCAAGAGACCCAGTACTTC
>NA|NA|TRBJ1-1|TRBV7-9
CASSPVGGPVEAFF
TGTGCCAGCAGCCCTGTGGGGGGGCCGGTTGAAGCTTTCTTT
>TRBD2|NA|TRBJ2-2|TRBV15
CATSRASGTSAGELFF
TGTGCCACCAGCAGAGCCTCCGGGACTAGCGCCGGGGAGCTGTTTTTT
>NA|NA|TRBJ2-1|TRBV7-2
CASSLAGEQFF
TGTGCCAGCAGCTTAGCGGGTGAGCAGTTCTTC
>NA|NA|TRBJ2-2|TRBV10-1
CASSESGVNTGELFF
TGCGCCAGCAGTGAGTCGGGGGTGAACACCGGGGAGCTGTTTTTT
>TRBD1|few|TRBJ2-1|TRBV7-2
CASSTRTGGEQFF
TGTGCCAGCAGCACGCGGACAGGGGGTGAGCAGTTCTTC
>NA|NA|TRBJ2-5|TRBV15
CATGGNGGQETQYF
TGTGCCACCGGGGGCAATGGGGGCCAAGAGACCCAGTACTTC
>NA|NA|TRBJ2-6|TRBV6-1
CASRRLSRGGLSGANVLTF
TGTGCCAGCAGAAGGTTGTCCCGAGGGGGACTCTCTGGGGCCAACGTCCTGACTTTC
>TRBD1|few|TRBJ2-4|TRBV20-1
CSANNRGPKNIQYF
TGCAGTGCTAACAATAGGGGGCCCAAAAACATTCAGTACTTC
>TRBD2|once|TRBJ2-1|TRBV7-2
CASSLIGALAGKSSYNEQFF
TGTGCCAGCAGCTTAATCGGTGCACTAGCGGGGAAAAGCTCCTACAATGAGCAGTTCTTC
>NA|NA|TRBJ1-4|TRBV20-1
CSATGPQGTFYGKLFF
TGCAGTGCTACGGGCCCGCAGGGTACATTCTATGGAAAACTGTTTTTT
>TRBD2|NA|TRBJ2-1|TRBV19
CASSLAGAYNEQFF
TGTGCCAGTAGTCTAGCGGGGGCCTACAATGAGCAGTTCTTC
>NA|NA|TRBJ2-5|TRBV7-9
CASSLEYQETQYF
TGTGCCAGCAGCTTAGAGTACCAAGAGACCCAGTACTTC
>NA|NA|TRBJ1-6|TRBV6-1
CASSDPNSPLHF
TGTGCCAGCAGTGACCCGAATTCACCCCTCCACTTT
>NA|few|TRBJ2-4|TRBV6-1
CASSPRERASIQYF
TGTGCCAGCAGTCCCCGGGAGCGAGCGAGTATTCAGTACTTC
>TRBD1|few|TRBJ1-5|TRBV20-1
CSAEGGQGGIGQPQHF
TGCAGTGCCGAAGGGGGACAGGGGGGGATAGGACAGCCCCAGCATTTT
>TRBD1|few|TRBJ1-2|TRBV10-3
CAISEMGQLNYGYTF
TGTGCCATCAGTGAGATGGGACAGCTTAACTATGGCTACACCTTC
>TRBD1|NA|TRBJ1-2|TRBV19
CASKTGTGLGANYGYTF
TGTGCCAGTAAGACCGGGACAGGGTTAGGGGCTAACTATGGCTACACCTTC
>NA|NA|TRBJ2-1|TRBV24-1
CVTSDFINEQFF
TGTGTCACCAGTGATTTTATCAATGAGCAGTTCTTC
>TRBD1|NA|TRBJ1-1|TRBV29-1
CSSATGGAEAFF
TGCAGCAGTGCGACAGGGGGGGCTGAAGCTTTCTTT
>NA|few|TRBJ1-5|TRBV30
CAWGGGSNQPQHF
TGTGCCTGGGGGGGTGGGAGCAATCAGCCCCAGCATTTT
>NA|few|TRBJ2-2|TRBV28
CASSPWDRRHTGELFF
TGTGCCAGCAGTCCATGGGACCGCCGTCACACCGGGGAGCTGTTTTTT
>NA|few|TRBJ1-1|TRBV7-2
CASSLVGAGADTEAFF
TGTGCCAGCAGCTTAGTAGGTGCTGGGGCGGACACTGAAGCTTTCTTT
>TRBD1|NA|TRBJ1-5|TRBV20-1
CSAPEGTGLNQPQHF
TGCAGTGCACCAGAGGGGACAGGTCTTAATCAGCCCCAGCATTTT
>NA|NA|TRBJ1-1|TRBV11-3
CASSLGGFDSTEAFF
TGTGCCAGCAGCTTGGGCGGGTTTGATAGCACTGAAGCTTTCTTT
>NA|few|TRBJ1-6|TRBV7-9
CASSLAGGANSPLHF
TGTGCCAGCAGCCTGGCGGGAGGGGCTAATTCACCCCTCCACTTT